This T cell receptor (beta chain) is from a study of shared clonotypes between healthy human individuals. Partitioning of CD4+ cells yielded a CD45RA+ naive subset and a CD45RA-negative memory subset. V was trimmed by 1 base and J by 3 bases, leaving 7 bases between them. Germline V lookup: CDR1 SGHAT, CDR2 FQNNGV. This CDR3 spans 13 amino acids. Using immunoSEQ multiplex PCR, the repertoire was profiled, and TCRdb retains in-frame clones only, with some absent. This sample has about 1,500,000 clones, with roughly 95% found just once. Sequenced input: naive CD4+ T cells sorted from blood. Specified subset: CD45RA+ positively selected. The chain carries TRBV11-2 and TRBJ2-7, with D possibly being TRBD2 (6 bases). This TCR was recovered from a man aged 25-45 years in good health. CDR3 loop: CASSLGGIYEQYF. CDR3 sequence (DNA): TGTGCCAGCAGCTTAGGCGGGATCTACGAGCAGTACTTC. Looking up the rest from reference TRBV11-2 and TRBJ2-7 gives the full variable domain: EAGVAQSPRYKIIEKRQSVAFWCNPISGHATLYWYQQILGQGPKLLIQFQNNGVVDDSQLPKDRFSAERLKGVDSTLKIQPAKLEDSAVYLCASSLGGIYEQYFGPGTRLTVT.